This TCR beta chain was recovered during a study of blood T cell repertoires in COVID-19. Original data processing: Amplification from reference gene primers served as the basis for estimated nucleated cell counts. Libraries were prepared by immunoSEQ multiplex PCR; TCRdb keeps only in-frame clonotypes and omits some of them. D and trimming were read from the DNA, whereas the V and J calls and clone size are those reported in that table. The table has 500,000 or so clones, about 90% seen once. The V and J ends lost 1 base and 6 bases respectively, with 13 bases between them. This CDR3 is 15 amino acids long. Germline CDR1 SGHTA, CDR2 FQGNSA. Clinical history reported by participants formed the basis on which cohorts were assigned. Recovered Cohort 3 donors showed two negative PCRs, clearance, or symptom resolution.

This sequence originates from a woman aged 18-29 years who had recovered from COVID-19. The specimen sequenced was PBMCs or T cells enriched from blood (not recorded which). The chain combines TRBV7-2 with TRBJ2-1; weak D call: TRBD2 (5 bases). This chain's CDR3 is CASSLDQRWGNEQFF. In DNA form, the CDR3 reads TGTGCCAGCAGCTTAGACCAGCGGTGGGGCAATGAGCAGTTCTTC.